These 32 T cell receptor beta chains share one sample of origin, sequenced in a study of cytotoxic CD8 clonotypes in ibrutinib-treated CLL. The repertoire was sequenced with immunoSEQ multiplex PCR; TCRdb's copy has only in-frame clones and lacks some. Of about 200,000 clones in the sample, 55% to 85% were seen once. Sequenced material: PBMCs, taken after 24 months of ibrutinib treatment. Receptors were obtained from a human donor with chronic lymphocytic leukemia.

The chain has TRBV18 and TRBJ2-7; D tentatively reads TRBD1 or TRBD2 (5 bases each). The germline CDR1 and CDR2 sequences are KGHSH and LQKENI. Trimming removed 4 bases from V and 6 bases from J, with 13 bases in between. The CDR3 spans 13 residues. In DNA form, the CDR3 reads TGTGCCAGCTCACGCCCTCCGGGGCTCGAGCAGTACTTC. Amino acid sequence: CASSRPPGLEQYF.

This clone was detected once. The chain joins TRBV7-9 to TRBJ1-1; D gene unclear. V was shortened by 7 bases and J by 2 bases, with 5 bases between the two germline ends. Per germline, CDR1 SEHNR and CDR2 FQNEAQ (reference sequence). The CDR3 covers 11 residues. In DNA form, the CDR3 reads TGTGCCAGCACCATCAACACTGAAGCTTTCTTT. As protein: CASTINTEAFF.

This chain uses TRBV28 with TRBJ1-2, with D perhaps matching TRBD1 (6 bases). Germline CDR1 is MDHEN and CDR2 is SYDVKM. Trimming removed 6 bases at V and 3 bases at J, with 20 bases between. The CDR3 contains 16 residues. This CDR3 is CASSPSSGQGYYGYTF. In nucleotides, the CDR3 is TGTGCCAGCAGCCCTAGTTCCGGGCAGGGGTACTATGGCTACACCTTC.

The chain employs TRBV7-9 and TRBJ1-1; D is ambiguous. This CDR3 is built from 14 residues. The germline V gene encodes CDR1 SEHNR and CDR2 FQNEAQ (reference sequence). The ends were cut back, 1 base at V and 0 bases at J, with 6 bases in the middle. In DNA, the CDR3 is TGTGCCAGCAGCTTAGACAGAGTGAACACTGAAGCTTTCTTT. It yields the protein CASSLDRVNTEAFF.

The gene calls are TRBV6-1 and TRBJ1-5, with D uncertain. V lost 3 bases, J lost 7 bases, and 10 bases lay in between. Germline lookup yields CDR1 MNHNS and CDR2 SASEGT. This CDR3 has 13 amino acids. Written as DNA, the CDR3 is TGTGCCAGCAGTGAGGAGTCTCGGCAGCCCCAGCATTTT. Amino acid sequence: CASSEESRQPQHF.

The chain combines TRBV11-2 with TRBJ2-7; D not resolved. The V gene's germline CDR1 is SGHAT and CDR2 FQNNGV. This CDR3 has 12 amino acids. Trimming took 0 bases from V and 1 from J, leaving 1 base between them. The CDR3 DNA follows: TGTGCCAGCAGCTTAGATTCCTACGAGCAGTACTTC. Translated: CASSLDSYEQYF.

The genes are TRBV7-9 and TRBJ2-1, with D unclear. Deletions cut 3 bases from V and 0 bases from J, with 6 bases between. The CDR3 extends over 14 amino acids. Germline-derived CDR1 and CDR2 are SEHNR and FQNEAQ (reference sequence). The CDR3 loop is CASSFGFSYNEQFF. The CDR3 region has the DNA TGTGCCAGCAGCTTTGGGTTCTCCTACAATGAGCAGTTCTTC.

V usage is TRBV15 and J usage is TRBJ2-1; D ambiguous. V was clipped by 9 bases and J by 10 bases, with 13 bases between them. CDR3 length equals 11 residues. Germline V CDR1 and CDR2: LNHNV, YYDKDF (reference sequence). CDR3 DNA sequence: TGTGCCACAATGGCCCACGGGGAGCAGTTCTTC. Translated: CATMAHGEQFF.

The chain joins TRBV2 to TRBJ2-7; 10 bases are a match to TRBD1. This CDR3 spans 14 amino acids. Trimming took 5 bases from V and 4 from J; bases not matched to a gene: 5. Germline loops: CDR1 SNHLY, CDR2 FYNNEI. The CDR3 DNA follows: TGTGCCAGCAGTAGACAGGGGGCCCGTTACGAGCAGTACTTC. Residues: CASSRQGARYEQYF. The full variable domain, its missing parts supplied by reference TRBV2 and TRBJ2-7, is EPEVTQTPSHQVTQMGQEVILRCVPISNHLYFYWYRQILGQKVEFLVSFYNNEISEKSEIFDDQFSVERPDGSNFTLKIRSTKLEDSAMYFCASSRQGARYEQYFGPGTRLTVT.

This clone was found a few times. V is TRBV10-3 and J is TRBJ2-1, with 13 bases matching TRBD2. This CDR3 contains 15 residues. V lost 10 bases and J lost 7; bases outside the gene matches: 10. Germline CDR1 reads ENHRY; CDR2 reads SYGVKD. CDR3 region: CATKPLAGGLNEQFF. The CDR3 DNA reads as TGTGCCACCAAACCACTAGCGGGAGGGTTGAATGAGCAGTTCTTC.

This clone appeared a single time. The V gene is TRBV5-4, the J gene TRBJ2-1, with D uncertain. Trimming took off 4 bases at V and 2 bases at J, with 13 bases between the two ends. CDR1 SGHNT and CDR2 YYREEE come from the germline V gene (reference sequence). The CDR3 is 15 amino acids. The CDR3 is CASSPKAKTYNEQFF. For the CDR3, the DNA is TGTGCCAGCAGCCCGAAGGCTAAAACCTACAATGAGCAGTTCTTC.

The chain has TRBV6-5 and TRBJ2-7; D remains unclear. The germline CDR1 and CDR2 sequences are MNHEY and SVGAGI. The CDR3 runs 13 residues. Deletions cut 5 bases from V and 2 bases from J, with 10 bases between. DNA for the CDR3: TGTGCCAGCAGTATCTCACCCCCCTACGAGCAGTACTTC. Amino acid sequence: CASSISPPYEQYF.

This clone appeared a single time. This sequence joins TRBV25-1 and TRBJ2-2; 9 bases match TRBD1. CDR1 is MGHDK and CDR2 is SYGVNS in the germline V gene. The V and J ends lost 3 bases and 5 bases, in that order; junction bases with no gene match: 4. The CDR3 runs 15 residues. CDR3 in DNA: TGTGCCAGCAGTGACCTCGGGACAGGGACCGGGGAGCTGTTTTTT. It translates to CASSDLGTGTGELFF. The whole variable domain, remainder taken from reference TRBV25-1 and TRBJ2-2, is EADIYQTPRYLVIGTGKKITLECSQTMGHDKMYWYQQDPGMELHLIHYSYGVNSTEKGDLSSESTVSRIRTEHFPLTLESARPSHTSQYLCASSDLGTGTGELFFGEGSRLTVL.

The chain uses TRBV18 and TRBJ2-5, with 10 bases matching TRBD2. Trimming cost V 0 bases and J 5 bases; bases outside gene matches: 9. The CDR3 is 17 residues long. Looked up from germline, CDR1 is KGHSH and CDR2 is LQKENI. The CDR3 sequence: CASSPPPSGRSWETQYF. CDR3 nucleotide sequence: TGTGCCAGCTCACCACCGCCTAGCGGGAGATCTTGGGAGACCCAGTACTTC.

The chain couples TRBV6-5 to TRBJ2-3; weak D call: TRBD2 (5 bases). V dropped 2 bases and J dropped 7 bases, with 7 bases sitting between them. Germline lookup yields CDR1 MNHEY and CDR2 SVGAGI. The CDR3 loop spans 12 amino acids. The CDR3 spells CASSYEGNTQYF. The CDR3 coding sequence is TGTGCCAGCAGTTACGAGGGAAATACGCAGTATTTT.

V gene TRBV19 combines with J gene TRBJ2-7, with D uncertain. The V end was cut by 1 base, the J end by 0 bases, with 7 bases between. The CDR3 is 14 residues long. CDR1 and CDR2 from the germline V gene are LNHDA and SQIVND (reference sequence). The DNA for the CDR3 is TGTGCCAGTAGTATAGGGGCGGACTCCTACGAGCAGTACTTC. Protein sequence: CASSIGADSYEQYF.

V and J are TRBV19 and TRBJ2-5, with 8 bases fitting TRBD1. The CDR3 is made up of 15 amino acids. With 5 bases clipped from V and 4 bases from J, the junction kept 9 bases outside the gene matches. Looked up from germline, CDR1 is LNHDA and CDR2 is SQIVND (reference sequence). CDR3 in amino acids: CASSPDRGRLETQYF. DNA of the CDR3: TGTGCCAGTAGTCCAGACAGGGGCAGGTTAGAGACCCAGTACTTC. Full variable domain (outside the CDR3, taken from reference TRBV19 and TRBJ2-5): DGGITQSPKYLFRKEGQNVTLSCEQNLNHDAMYWYRQDPGQGLRLIYYSQIVNDFQKGDIAEGYSVSREKKESFPLTVTSAQKNPTAFYLCASSPDRGRLETQYFGPGTRLLVL.

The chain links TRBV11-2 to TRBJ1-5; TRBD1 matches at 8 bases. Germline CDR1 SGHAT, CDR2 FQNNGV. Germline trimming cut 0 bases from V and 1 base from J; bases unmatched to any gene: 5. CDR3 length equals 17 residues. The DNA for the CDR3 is TGTGCCAGCAGCTTAGATTGGCAGGGGGCGAGCAATCAGCCCCAGCATTTT. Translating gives CASSLDWQGASNQPQHF. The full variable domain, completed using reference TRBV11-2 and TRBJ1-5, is EAGVAQSPRYKIIEKRQSVAFWCNPISGHATLYWYQQILGQGPKLLIQFQNNGVVDDSQLPKDRFSAERLKGVDSTLKIQPAKLEDSAVYLCASSLDWQGASNQPQHFGDGTRLSIL.

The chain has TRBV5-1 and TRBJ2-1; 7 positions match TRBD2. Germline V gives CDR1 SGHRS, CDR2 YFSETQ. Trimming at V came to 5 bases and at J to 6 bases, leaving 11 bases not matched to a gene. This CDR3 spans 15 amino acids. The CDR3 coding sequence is TGCGCCAGCAGTCAGAGCGGGAACGGGCTCAATGAGCAGTTCTTC. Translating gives CASSQSGNGLNEQFF.

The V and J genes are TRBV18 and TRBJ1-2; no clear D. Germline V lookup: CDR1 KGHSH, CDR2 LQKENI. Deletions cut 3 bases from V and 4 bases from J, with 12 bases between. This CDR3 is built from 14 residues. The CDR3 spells CASSPSTEGYGYTF. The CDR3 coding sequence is TGTGCCAGCTCACCGTCTACGGAGGGCTATGGCTACACCTTC.

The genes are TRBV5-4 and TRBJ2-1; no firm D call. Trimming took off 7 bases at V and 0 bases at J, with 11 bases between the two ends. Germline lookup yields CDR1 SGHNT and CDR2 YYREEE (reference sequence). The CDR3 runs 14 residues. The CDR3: CASHDVSSYNEQFF. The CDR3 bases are TGTGCCAGCCACGACGTTAGCTCCTACAATGAGCAGTTCTTC.

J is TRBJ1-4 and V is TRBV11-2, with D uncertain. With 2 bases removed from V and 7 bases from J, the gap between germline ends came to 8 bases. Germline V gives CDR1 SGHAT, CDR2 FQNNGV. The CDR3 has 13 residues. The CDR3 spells CASSLFGTEKLFF. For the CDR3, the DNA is TGTGCCAGCAGCTTATTCGGAACTGAAAAACTGTTTTTT.

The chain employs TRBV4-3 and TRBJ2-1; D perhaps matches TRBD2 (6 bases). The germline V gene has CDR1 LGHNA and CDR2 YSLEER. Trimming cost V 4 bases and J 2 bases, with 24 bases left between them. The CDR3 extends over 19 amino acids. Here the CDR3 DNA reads TGCGCCAGCAGCCGCGTCGTAAGGGGAGGACCTAGGGCCTACAATGAGCAGTTCTTC. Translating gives CASSRVVRGGPRAYNEQFF.

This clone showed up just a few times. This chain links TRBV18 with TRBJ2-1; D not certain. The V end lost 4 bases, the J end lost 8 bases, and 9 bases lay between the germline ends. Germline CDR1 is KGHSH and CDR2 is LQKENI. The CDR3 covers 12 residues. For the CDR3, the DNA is TGTGCCAGCTCACAAAATGGGTATGAGCAGTTCTTC. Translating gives CASSQNGYEQFF.

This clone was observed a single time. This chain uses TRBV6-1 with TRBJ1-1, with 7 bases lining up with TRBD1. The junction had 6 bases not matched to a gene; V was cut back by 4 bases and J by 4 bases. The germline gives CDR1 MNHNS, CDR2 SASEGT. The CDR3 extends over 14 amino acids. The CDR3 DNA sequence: TGTGCCAGCAGTGCGGCCAGGGGGAGCACTGAAGCTTTCTTT. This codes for CASSAARGSTEAFF.

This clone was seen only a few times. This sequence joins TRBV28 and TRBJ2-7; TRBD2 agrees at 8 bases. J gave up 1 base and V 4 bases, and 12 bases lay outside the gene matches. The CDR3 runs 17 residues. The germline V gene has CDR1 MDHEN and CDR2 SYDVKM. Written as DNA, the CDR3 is TGTGCCAGCAGTTCATCTCTGGGTAGCGGGGATTCCTACGAGCAGTACTTC. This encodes CASSSSLGSGDSYEQYF.

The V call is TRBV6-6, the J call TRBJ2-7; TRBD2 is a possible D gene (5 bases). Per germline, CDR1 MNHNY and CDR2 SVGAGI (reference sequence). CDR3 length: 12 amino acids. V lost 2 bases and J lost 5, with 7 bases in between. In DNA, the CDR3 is TGTGCCAGCAGTTACCGGGATGACGAGCAGTACTTC. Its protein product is CASSYRDDEQYF.

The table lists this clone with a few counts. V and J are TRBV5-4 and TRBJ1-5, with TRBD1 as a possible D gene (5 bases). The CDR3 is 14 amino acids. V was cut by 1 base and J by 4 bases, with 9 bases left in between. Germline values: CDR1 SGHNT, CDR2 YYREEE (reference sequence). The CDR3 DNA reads TGTGCCAGCAGCTTGTATCCAGGGAATCAGCCCCAGCATTTT. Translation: CASSLYPGNQPQHF.

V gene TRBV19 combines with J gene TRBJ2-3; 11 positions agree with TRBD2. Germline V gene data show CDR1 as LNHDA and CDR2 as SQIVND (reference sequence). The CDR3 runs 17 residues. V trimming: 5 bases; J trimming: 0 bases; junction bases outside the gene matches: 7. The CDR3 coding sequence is TGTGCCAGTAGTCCGGGACTAGCGGCCACGAGCACAGATACGCAGTATTTT. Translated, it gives CASSPGLAATSTDTQYF.

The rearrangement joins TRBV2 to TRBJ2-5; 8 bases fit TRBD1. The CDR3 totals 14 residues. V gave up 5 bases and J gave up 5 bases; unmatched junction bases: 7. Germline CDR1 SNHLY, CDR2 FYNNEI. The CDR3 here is CASSWTGFAETQYF. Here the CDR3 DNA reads TGTGCCAGCAGTTGGACAGGGTTCGCGGAGACCCAGTACTTC.

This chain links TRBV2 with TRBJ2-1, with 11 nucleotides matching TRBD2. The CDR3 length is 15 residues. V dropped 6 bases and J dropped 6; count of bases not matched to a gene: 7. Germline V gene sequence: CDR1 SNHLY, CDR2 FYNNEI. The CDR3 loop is CASSQTSGRSNEQFF. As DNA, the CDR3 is TGTGCCAGCAGCCAAACTAGCGGGAGATCCAATGAGCAGTTCTTC.

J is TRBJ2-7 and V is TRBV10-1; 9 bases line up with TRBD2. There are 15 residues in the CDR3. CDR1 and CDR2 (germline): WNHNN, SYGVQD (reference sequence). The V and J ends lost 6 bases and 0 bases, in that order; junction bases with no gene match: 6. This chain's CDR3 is CASRKTSGNSYEQYF. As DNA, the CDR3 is TGCGCCAGCAGGAAGACTAGCGGTAACTCCTACGAGCAGTACTTC.